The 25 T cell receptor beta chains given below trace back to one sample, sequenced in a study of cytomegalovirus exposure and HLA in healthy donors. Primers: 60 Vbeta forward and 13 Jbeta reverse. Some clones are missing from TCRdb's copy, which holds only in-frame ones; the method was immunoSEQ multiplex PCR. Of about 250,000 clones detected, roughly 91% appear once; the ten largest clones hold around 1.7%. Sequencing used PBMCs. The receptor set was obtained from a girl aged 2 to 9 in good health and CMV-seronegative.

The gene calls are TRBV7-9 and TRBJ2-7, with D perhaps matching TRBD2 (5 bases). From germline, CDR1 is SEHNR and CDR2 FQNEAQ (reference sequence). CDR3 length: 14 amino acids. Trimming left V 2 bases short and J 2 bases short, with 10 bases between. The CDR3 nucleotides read TGTGCCAGCAGCTTAACTGAGACTACCTACGAGCAGTACTTC. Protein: CASSLTETTYEQYF. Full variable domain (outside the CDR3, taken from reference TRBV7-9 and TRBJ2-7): DTGVSQNPRHKITKRGQNVTFRCDPISEHNRLYWYRQTLGQGPEFLTYFQNEAQLEKSRLLSDRFSAERPKGSFSTLEIQRTEQGDSAMYLCASSLTETTYEQYFGPGTRLTVT.

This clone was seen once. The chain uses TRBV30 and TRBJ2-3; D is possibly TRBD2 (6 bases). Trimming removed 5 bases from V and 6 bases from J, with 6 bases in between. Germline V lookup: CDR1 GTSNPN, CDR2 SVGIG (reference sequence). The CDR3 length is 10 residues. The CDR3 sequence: CAWGRDTQYF. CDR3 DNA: TGTGCCTGGGGGAGGGATACGCAGTATTTT.

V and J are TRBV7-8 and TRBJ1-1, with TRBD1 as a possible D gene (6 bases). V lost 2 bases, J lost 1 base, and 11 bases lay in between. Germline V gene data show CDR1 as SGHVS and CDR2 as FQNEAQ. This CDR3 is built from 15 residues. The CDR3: CASSLILGANTEAFF. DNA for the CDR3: TGTGCCAGCAGCTTAATCCTGGGGGCGAACACTGAAGCTTTCTTT. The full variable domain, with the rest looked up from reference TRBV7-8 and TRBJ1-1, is GAGVSQSPRYKVAKRGQDVALRCDPISGHVSLFWYQQALGQGPEFLTYFQNEAQLDKSGLPSDRFFAERPEGSVSTLKIQRTQQEDSAVYLCASSLILGANTEAFFGQGTRLTVV.

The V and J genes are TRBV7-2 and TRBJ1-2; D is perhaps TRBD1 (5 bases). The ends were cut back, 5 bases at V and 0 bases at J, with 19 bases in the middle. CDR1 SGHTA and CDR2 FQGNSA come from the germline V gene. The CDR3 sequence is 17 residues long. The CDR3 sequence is CASSLPPGGRANYGYTF. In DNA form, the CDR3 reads TGTGCCAGCAGCCTCCCCCCGGGGGGGAGAGCTAACTATGGCTACACCTTC.

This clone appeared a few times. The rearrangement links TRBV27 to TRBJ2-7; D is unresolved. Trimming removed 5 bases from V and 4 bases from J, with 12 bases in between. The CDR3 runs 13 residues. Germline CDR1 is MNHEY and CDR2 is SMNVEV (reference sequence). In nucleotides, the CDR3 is TGTGCCAGCAGTCCTCCTTCGCGATACGAGCAGTACTTC. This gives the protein CASSPPSRYEQYF.

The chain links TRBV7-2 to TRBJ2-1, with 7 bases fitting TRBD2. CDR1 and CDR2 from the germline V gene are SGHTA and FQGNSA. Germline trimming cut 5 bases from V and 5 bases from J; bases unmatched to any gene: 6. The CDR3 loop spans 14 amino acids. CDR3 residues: CASSTTSAHNEQFF. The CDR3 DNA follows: TGTGCCAGCAGCACTACTAGCGCCCACAATGAGCAGTTCTTC.

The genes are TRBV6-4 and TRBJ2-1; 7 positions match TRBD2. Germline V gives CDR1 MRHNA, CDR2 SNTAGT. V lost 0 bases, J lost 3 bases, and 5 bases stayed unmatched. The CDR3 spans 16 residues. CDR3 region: CASSDSQRGHYNEQFF. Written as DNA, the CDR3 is TGTGCCAGCAGTGACTCTCAGCGGGGCCACTACAATGAGCAGTTCTTC.

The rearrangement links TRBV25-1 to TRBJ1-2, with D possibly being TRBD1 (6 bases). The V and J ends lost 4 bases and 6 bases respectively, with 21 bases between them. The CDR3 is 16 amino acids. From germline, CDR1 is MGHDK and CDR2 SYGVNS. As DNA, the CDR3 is TGTGCCAGCAGTGCTCAGGGGATGTTCGGGTGGGATGGCTACACCTTC. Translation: CASSAQGMFGWDGYTF.

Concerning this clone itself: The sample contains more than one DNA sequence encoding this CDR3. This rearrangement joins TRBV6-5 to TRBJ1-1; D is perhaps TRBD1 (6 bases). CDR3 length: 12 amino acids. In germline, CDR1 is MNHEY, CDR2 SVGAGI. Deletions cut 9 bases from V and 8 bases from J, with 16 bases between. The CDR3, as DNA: TGTGCCAGTTCTCCTCGGGGGGGCGAAGCTTTCTTT. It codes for CASSPRGGEAFF.

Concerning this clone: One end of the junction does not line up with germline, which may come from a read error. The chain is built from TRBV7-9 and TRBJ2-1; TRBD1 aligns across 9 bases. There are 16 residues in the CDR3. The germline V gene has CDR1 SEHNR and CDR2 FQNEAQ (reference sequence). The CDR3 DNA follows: TGTTCCAGCAGTTATACCGGGACAGGGACCTACAATGAGCAGTTCTTC. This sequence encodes CSSSYTGTGTYNEQFF.

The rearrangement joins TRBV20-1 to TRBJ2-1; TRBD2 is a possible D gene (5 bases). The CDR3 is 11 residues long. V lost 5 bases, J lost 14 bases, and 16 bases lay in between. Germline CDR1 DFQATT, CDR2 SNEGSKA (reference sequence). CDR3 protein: CSAYHVEEEFF. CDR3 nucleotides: TGCAGTGCTTACCACGTGGAGGAGGAGTTCTTC.

The CDR3 coding sequence is TGTGCCAGCAGACTTACGGGACAGAAGGTTCGAGCCAAAAACATTCAGTACTTC. This translates into CASRLTGQKVRAKNIQYF. This chain links TRBV28 with TRBJ2-4, with 7 bases aligning to TRBD1. Germline CDR1 reads MDHEN; CDR2 reads SYDVKM. The CDR3 covers 18 residues. The V and J ends lost 6 bases and 0 bases, in that order; junction bases with no gene match: 14.

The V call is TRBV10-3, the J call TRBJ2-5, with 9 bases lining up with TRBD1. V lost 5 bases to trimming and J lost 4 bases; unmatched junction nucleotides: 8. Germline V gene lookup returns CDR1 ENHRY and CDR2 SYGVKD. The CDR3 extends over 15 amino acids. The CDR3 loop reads CAISSLDRGGETQYF. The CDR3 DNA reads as TGTGCCATCAGTAGTTTGGACAGGGGCGGAGAGACCCAGTACTTC.

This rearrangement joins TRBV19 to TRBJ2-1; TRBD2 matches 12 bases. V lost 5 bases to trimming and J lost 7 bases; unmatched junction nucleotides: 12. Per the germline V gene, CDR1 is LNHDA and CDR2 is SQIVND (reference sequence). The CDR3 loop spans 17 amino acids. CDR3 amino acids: CASSVSKPSGRANEQFF. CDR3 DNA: TGTGCCAGTAGTGTCTCAAAACCTAGCGGGAGGGCAAATGAGCAGTTCTTC.

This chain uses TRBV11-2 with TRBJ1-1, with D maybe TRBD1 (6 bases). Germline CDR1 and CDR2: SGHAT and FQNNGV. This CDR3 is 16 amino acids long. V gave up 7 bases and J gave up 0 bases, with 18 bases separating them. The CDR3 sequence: CASTSGHWSMNTEAFF. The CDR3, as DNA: TGTGCCAGCACTTCGGGACACTGGTCCATGAACACTGAAGCTTTCTTT.

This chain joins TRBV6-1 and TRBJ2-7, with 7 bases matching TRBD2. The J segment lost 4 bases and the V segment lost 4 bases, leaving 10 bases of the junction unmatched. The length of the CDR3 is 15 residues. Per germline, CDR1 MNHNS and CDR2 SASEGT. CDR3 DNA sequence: TGTGCCAGCAGTGGCGCGGGAGATAACGGGTACGAGCAGTACTTC. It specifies CASSGAGDNGYEQYF.

The chain's CDR3 is CASSLGFLAGRGGTDTQYF. CDR3 DNA sequence: TGTGCCAGCAGCTTAGGTTTCCTGGCGGGACGGGGGGGCACAGATACGCAGTATTTT. The chain couples TRBV7-6 to TRBJ2-3; 7 nucleotides line up with TRBD2. There are 19 residues in the CDR3. V shed 1 base, J shed 1 base, and the junction held 14 bases outside the gene matches. Germline V gene sequence: CDR1 SGHVS, CDR2 FNYEAQ.

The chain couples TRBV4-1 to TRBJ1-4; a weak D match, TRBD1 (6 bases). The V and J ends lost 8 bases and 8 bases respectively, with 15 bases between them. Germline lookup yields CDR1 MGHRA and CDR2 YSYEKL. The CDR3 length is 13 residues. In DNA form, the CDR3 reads TGCGCCAGCTGGGGGCGCGGCTCGGAAAAACTGTTTTTT. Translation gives CASWGRGSEKLFF.

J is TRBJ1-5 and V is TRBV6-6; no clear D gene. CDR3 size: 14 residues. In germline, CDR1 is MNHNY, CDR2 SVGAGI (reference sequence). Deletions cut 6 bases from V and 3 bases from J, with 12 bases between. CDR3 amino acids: CASREGGFNQPQHF. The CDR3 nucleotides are TGTGCCAGCAGGGAGGGAGGGTTCAATCAGCCCCAGCATTTT.

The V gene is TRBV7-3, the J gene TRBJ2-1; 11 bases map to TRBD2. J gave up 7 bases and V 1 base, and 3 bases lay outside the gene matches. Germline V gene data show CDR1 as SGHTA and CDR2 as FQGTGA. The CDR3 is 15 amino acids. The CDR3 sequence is CASSLMGLADNEQFF. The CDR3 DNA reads TGTGCCAGCAGCTTAATGGGACTAGCGGATAATGAGCAGTTCTTC.

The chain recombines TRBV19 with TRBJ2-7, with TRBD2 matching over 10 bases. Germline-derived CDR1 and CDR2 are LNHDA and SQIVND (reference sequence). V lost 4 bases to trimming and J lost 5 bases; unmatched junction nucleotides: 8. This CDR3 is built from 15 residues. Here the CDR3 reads CASSTTPGLANEQYF. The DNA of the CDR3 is TGTGCCAGTAGTACGACCCCGGGACTAGCGAACGAGCAGTACTTC.

The chain's CDR3 is CASTLGVGTEAFF. Written as DNA, the CDR3 is TGTGCCAGCACCCTCGGGGTGGGCACTGAAGCTTTCTTT. This chain uses TRBV28 with TRBJ1-1; D gene uncertain. This CDR3 region has 13 residues. The germline V and J ends were trimmed by 7 bases and 4 bases, with 13 bases remaining between them. Germline loops: CDR1 MDHEN, CDR2 SYDVKM. The variable domain in full, completed from reference TRBV28 and TRBJ1-1, reads DVKVTQSSRYLVKRTGEKVFLECVQDMDHENMFWYRQDPGLGLRLIYFSYDVKMKEKGDIPEGYSVSREKKERFSLILESASTNQTSMYLCASTLGVGTEAFFGQGTRLTVV.

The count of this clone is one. The DNA of the CDR3 is TGTGCCAGCAGCCACCTACGAGGGGGCAACTACAATGAGCAGTTCTTC. It is translated as CASSHLRGGNYNEQFF. The chain employs TRBV7-9 and TRBJ2-1, with 7 bases that match TRBD1. The germline gives CDR1 SEHNR, CDR2 FQNEAQ (reference sequence). This CDR3 is 16 amino acids long. The ends lost 5 bases at V and 3 bases at J; junction bases unmatched: 10.

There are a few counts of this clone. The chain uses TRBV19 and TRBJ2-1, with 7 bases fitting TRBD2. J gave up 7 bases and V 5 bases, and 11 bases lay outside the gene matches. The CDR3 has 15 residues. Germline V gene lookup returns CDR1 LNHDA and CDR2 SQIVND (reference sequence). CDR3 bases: TGTGCCAGTAGTTGGGGCGGGAGCGTGAGGAATGAGCAGTTCTTC. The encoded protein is CASSWGGSVRNEQFF.

The CDR3 DNA follows: TGTGCCAGCAGTTACCTCGACGCGGTTCGCACAGATACGCAGTATTTT. It specifies CASSYLDAVRTDTQYF. The genes are TRBV6-5 and TRBJ2-3, with unresolved D. Trimming shortened V by 2 bases and J by 1 base, and 13 bases separated the two germline ends. Germline CDR1 and CDR2: MNHEY and SVGAGI. This CDR3 has 16 residues.